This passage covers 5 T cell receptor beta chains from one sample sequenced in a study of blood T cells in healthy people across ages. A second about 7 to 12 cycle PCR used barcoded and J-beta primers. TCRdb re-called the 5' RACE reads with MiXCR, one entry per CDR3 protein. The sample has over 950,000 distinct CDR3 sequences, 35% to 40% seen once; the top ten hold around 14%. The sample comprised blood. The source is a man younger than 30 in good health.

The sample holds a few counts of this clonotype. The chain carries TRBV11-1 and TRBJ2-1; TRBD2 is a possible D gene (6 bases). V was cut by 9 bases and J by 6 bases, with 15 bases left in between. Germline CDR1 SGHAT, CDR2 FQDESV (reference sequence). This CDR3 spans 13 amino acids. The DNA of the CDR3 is TGTGCCAGTCGGACACCCGGGGGCAATGAGCAGTTCTTC. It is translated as CASRTPGGNEQFF.

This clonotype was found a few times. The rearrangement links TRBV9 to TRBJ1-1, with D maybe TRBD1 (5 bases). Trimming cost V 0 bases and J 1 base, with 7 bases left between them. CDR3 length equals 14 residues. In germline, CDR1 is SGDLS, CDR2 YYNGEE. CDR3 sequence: CASSVDGGNTEAFF. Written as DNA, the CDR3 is TGTGCCAGCAGCGTAGATGGGGGGAACACTGAAGCTTTCTTT.

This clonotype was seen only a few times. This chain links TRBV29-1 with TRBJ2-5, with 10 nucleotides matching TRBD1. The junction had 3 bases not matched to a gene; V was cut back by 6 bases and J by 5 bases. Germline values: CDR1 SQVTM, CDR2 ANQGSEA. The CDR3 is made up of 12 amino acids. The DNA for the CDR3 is TGCAGCGTGACAGGGGGCAAGGAGACCCAGTACTTC. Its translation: CSVTGGKETQYF.

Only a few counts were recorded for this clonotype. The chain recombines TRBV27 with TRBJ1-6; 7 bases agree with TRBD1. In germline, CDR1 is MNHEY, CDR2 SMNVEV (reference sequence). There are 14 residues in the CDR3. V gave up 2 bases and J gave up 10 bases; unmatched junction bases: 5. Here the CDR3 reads CASSLRGQNSPLHF. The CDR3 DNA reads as TGTGCCAGCAGTTTAAGGGGACAGAACTCACCCCTCCACTTT.

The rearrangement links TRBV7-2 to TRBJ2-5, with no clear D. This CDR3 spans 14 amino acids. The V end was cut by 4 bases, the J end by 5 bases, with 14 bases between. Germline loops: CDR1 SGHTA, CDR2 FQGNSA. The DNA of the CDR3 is TGTGCCAGCAGCTCCGAATCAGTCCGGGAGACCCAGTACTTC. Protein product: CASSSESVRETQYF. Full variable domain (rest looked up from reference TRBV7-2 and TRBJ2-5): GAGVSQSPSNKVTEKGKDVELRCDPISGHTALYWYRQSLGQGLEFLIYFQGNSAPDKSGLPSDRFSAERTGGSVSTLTIQRTQQEDSAVYLCASSSESVRETQYFGPGTRLLVL.